Detailed here is one T cell receptor beta chain. Its antigen is unidentified. CDR1 and CDR2 from the germline V gene are LGHNA and YSLEER. The length of the CDR3 is 14 residues. Trimming took off 2 bases at V and 0 bases at J, with 7 bases between the two ends. The data originate from a study of blood T cells in healthy people across ages. Points from the study as a whole: A roughly linear age-dependent decrease characterized TCR beta diversity per million T cells.

Together with a sample-barcoded 5' primer, a J-beta primer mix was included in a second PCR lasting roughly 6 to 12 cycles. TCRdb re-analysed the 5' RACE reads in MiXCR, keeping a single row per CDR3 protein. Among 590,000 or so distinct CDR3 sequences listed, less than 35% were seen once. Healthy Caucasians from Russia aged roughly 6 to 100 served as donors. For every donor, a draw yielded around 10 milliliters of peripheral blood. The sequenced sample was blood. The sequence was obtained from a woman of 80 years or more in good health. The chain recombines TRBV4-3 with TRBJ1-1, with D hard to call. The CDR3 DNA follows: TGCGCCAGCAGCCAATTCCGGGTGAACACTGAAGCTTTCTTT. Residues: CASSQFRVNTEAFF.